The 7 T cell receptor beta chains given below trace back to one sample, sequenced in a study of spatial heterogeneity in lung cancer. Time point described: sample taken at primary tumor resection. Unsorted whole RNA of tumor, nontumor lung or frozen PBMC was sequenced. TCRdb itself ran the 5' RACE reads through MiXCR, one entry per CDR3 protein. This sample yields about 18,000 distinct CDR3 sequences, of which about a fifth are seen a single time; around 15% belongs to the top ten. The source was PBMCs, collected at surgery. All receptors come from a male donor with early-stage non-small cell lung cancer.

This clonotype was recorded a few times. The V and J genes are TRBV5-1 and TRBJ1-3, with D possibly being TRBD1 (5 bases). The CDR3 contains 15 residues. Germline V gene sequence: CDR1 SGHRS, CDR2 YFSETQ. Between the trimmed V and J ends, which lost 4 bases and 2 bases, there was a span of 13 bases. The CDR3 sequence: CASSTTGFTGNTIYF. The CDR3 DNA reads TGCGCCAGCAGCACCACAGGCTTTACTGGAAACACCATATATTTT.

In this sample, this clonotype is medium-sized (0.01 to 0.1%). The chain has TRBV7-9 and TRBJ1-3; unclear D gene. Deletions cut 2 bases from V and 3 bases from J, with 5 bases between. Germline V gene data show CDR1 as SEHNR and CDR2 as FQNEAQ (reference sequence). CDR3 size: 13 residues. The CDR3 region has the DNA TGTGCCAGCAGCTTAAAGGGTGGAAACACCATATATTTT. This gives the protein CASSLKGGNTIYF.

This clonotype showed up just a few times. The chain recombines TRBV20-1 with TRBJ1-5; 7 nucleotides agree with TRBD1. J lost 2 bases, V lost 6 bases, and 10 bases had no gene match. There are 15 residues in the CDR3. Looked up from germline, CDR1 is DFQATT and CDR2 is SNEGSKA (reference sequence). CDR3 in DNA: TGCAGTGCGCTCACAGGGGCCCCGGGCAATCAGCCCCAGCATTTT. The encoded protein is CSALTGAPGNQPQHF.

This chain joins TRBV18 and TRBJ1-6; TRBD1 agrees at 12 bases. Unmatched junction bases numbered 6, after V lost 2 bases and J lost 7 bases. CDR1 and CDR2 (germline): KGHSH, LQKENI. The CDR3 loop spans 17 amino acids. The CDR3: CASSPAGTGGQNSPLHF. CDR3 in DNA: TGTGCCAGCTCACCAGCGGGGACAGGGGGCCAAAATTCACCCCTCCACTTT.

The chain combines TRBV28 with TRBJ1-6; 7 bases align to TRBD1. The CDR3 spans 15 residues. J lost 6 bases, V lost 5 bases, and 7 bases had no gene match. Germline lookup yields CDR1 MDHEN and CDR2 SYDVKM. The CDR3 bases are TGTGCCAGCAGTACGCTAGGACAGGCTAATTCACCCCTCCACTTT. Its protein product is CASSTLGQANSPLHF.

In its sample, this clonotype was seen a few times. The rearrangement joins TRBV11-2 to TRBJ2-7; D unresolved. Per germline, CDR1 SGHAT and CDR2 FQNNGV. The CDR3 runs 16 residues. Trimming left V 5 bases short and J 0 bases short, with 17 bases between. CDR3 coding DNA: TGTGCCAGCAGCCCCAATTTGGTCTCGGTCTCCTACGAGCAGTACTTC. Protein: CASSPNLVSVSYEQYF.

This clonotype has a handful of counts. The chain joins TRBV11-1 to TRBJ1-1, with a weak D call TRBD1 (5 bases). V lost 1 base and J lost 8, with 11 bases in between. Germline V lookup: CDR1 SGHAT, CDR2 FQDESV (reference sequence). The CDR3 is made up of 13 amino acids. The CDR3 DNA sequence: TGTGCCAGCAGCTTAGGCCCCGGGGCGGAAGCTTTCTTT. Its protein product is CASSLGPGAEAFF. Drawing the rest from reference TRBV11-1 and TRBJ1-1, the complete variable domain is EAEVAQSPRYKITEKSQAVAFWCDPISGHATLYWYRQILGQGPELLVQFQDESVVDDSQLPKDRFSAERLKGVDSTLKIQPAELGDSAMYLCASSLGPGAEAFFGQGTRLTVV.